Sequencing of this T cell receptor beta chain was carried out in a study of cytomegalovirus exposure and HLA in healthy donors. For the study at large: The same platform was used for the 95 to 150 validation repertoires and the 600 to 700 first-cohort repertoires, a later analysis reported.

General study results and limits: Among TCR beta chains, those listed as cytomegalovirus-associated numbered roughly 150. In vitro work confirmed that a few CMV-associated chains recognize CMV antigens.

Comment on this clone: Its target is unknown.

Trimming removed 10 bases at V and 0 bases at J, with 15 bases between. Looked up from germline, CDR1 is WSHSY and CDR2 is SAAADI. The CDR3 totals 14 residues. A 120-subject validation cohort, separate from the approximately 720-subject first cohort, supplied the donors. Data came from immunoSEQ multiplex PCR; TCRdb stores just in-frame clones and leaves some out. This sample has more than 120,000 clones, with around 86% found just once. Material for sequencing was PBMCs. The rearrangement joins TRBV10-2 to TRBJ2-5, with D possibly being TRBD2 (6 bases). This clonotype was obtained from a man aged 18-30 years in good health and CMV-seropositive. The CDR3 loop is CATQGERDQETQYF. The DNA of the CDR3 is TGCGCCACCCAGGGTGAGCGGGACCAAGAGACCCAGTACTTC.